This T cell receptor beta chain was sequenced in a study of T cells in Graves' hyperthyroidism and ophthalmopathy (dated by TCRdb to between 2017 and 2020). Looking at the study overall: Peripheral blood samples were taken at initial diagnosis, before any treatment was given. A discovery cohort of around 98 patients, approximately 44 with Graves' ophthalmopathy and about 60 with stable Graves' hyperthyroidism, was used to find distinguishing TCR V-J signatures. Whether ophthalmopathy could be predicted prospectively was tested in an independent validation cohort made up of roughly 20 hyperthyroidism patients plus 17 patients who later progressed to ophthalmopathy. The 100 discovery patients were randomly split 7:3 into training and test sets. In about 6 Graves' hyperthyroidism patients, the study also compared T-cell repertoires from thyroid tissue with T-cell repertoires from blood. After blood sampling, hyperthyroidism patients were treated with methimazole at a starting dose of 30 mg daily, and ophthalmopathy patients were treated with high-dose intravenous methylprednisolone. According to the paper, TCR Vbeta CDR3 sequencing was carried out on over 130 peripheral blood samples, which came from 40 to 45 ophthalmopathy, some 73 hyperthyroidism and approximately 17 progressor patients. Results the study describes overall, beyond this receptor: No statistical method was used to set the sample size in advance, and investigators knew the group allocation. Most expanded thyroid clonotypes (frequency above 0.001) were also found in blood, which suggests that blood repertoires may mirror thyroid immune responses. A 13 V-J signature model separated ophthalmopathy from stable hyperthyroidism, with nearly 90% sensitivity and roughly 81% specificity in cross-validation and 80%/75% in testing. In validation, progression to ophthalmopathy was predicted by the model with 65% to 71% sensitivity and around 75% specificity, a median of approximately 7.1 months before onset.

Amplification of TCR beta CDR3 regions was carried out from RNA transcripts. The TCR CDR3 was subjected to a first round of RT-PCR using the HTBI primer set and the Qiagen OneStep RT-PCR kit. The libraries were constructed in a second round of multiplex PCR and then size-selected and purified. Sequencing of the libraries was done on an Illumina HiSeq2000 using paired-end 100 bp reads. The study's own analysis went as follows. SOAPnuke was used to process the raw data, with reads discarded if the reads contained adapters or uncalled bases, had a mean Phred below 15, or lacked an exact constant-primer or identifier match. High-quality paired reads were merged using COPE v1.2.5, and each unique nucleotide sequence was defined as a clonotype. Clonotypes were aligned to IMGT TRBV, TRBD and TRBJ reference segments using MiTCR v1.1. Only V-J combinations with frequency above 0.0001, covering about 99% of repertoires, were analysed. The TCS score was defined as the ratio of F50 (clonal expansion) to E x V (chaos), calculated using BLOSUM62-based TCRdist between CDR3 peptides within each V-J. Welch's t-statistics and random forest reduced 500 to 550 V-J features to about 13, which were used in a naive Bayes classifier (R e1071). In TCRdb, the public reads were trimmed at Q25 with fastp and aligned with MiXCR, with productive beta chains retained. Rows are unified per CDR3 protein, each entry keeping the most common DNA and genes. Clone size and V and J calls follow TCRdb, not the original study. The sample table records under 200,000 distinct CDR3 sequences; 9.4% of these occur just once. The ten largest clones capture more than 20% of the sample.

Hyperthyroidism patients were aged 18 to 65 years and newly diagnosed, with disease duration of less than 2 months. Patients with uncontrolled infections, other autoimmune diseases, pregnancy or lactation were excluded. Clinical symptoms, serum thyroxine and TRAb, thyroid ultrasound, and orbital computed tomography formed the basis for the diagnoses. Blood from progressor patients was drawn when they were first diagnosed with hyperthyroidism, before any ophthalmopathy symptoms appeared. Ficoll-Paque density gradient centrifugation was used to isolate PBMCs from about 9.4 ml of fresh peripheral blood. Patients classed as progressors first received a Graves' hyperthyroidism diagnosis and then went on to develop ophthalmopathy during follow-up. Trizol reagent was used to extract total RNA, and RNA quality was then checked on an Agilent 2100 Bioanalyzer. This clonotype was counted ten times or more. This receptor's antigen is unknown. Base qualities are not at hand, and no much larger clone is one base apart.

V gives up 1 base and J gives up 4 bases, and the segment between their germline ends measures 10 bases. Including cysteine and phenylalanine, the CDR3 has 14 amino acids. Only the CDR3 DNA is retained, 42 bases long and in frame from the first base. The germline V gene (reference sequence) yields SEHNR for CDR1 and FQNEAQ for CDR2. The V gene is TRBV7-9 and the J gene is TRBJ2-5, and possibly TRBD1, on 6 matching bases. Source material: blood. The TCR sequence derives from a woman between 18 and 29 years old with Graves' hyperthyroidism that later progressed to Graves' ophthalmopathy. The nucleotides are TGTGCCAGCAGCTTAGAGGACAGCCGAGAGACCCAGTACTTC. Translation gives CASSLEDSRETQYF.